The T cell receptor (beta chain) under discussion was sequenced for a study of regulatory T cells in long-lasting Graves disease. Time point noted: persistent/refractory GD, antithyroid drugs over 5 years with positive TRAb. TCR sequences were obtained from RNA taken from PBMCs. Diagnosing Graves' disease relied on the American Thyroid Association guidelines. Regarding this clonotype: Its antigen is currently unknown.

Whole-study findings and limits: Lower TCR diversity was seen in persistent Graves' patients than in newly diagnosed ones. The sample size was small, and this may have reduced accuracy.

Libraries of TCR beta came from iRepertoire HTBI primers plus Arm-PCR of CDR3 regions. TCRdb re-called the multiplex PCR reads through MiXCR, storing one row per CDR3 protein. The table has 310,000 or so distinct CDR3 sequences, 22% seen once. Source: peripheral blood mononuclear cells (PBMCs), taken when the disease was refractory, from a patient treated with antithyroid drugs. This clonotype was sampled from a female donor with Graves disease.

CDR3 bases: TGTGCCAGCACCCAACCCCCCGGGGGGACTGAAGCTTTCTTT. Translation gives CASTQPPGGTEAFF. V gene TRBV6-1 combines with J gene TRBJ1-1, with D perhaps matching TRBD1 (5 bases). Germline V gene data show CDR1 as MNHNS and CDR2 as SASEGT. The length of the CDR3 is 14 residues. The germline V and J ends were trimmed by 7 bases and 5 bases, with 17 bases remaining between them.